This TCR beta chain was identified during a study of blood T cell repertoires in COVID-19. Across the study: COVID-19 samples, acute and convalescent, were from the United States, Italy and Spain. Sources were T cells, B-cell-depleted T cells, or PBMCs; the material itself was cDNA or gDNA.

The authors' processing: Amplification of reference gene primers provided the estimated nucleated cell counts. Profiling relied on immunoSEQ multiplex PCR, and the TCRdb table lists in-frame clones only, not all of them. The DNA gave D and trimming, while V, J and clone size come from that table. The top ten clones hold 2% to 3% of a sample with some 220,000 clones, 85% of them seen once. Trimming took off 3 bases at V and 7 bases at J, with 12 bases between the two ends. The germline V gene encodes CDR1 SEHNR and CDR2 FQNEAQ (reference sequence). The CDR3 is made up of 14 amino acids. Seattle participants joined during active infection and were tracked over time.

The source is a woman aged 70-85 years with COVID-19, enrolled during active disease. The chain links TRBV7-9 to TRBJ2-2; D not certain. The material sequenced was peripheral blood. The CDR3 bases are TGTGCCAGCAGCTTCGACACTTTAATCGGGGAGCTGTTTTTT. This sequence encodes CASSFDTLIGELFF.